The rows below give T cell receptor beta chains drawn from one sample of a study of T cell responses to AZD1222 COVID-19 vaccine. Assay used: immunoSEQ multiplex PCR; TCRdb lists only in-frame clones, some missing. The data hold about 120,000 clones, with around 87% observed a single time. The source material was peripheral blood, sampled on day 0 of AZD1222 vaccination. These receptors all stem from an adult in good health. The CDR3 runs from the conserved cysteine through the conserved F or W. A D gene is named only where the DNA matches it firmly. The listing skips clone size in some rows; elsewhere it reads once, few, many or a size class.

>.|.|TRBV10-3|TRBJ1-2
TGTGCCATCAGACGGACTCCCCAGGGACCAAAGGACTATGGCTACACCTTC
CAIRRTPQGPKDYGYTF
>.|.|TRBV10-3|TRBJ1-2
TGTGCCATCAGTGAGTCGATGACAAACACTAACTATGGCTACACCTTC
CAISESMTNTNYGYTF
>.|.|TRBV3-1/TRBV3-2|TRBJ2-1
TGTGCCAGCAGCCTACCTTCCGGGGGGCTGCAGTTCTTC
CASSLPSGGLQFF
>once|TRBD1|TRBV7-7|TRBJ2-1
TGTGCCAGCAGCCCCCGGACAGGGGCCCACAATGAGCAGTTCTTC
CASSPRTGAHNEQFF
>.|.|TRBV5-1|TRBJ1-4
TGCGCCAGCAGGGAGGGGTATTCAGGCGAAAAACTGTTTTTT
CASREGYSGEKLFF
>.|TRBD1|TRBV7-7|TRBJ1-5
TGTGCCAGCAGACAGACAGGGAAACTTAATCAGCCCCAGCATTTT
CASRQTGKLNQPQHF
>.|.|TRBV7-9|TRBJ2-2
TGTGCCAGCAGCTCGACAGGTCCCGGGGAGCTGTTTTTT
CASSSTGPGELFF
>.|.|TRBV12-3/TRBV12-4|TRBJ1-1
TGTGCCAGCCGGAGGAGGGAGAACACTGAAGCTTTCTTT
CASRRRENTEAFF
>.|.|TRBV12-3/TRBV12-4|TRBJ2-3
TGTGCCAGCAGACGCACAGATACGCAGTATTTT
CASRRTDTQYF
>.|TRBD1|TRBV5-4|TRBJ1-2
TGTGCCAGCAGCCAGCTTGAAATAGGACAGGGGGCCGGCTACACCTTC
CASSQLEIGQGAGYTF
>.|.|TRBV6-5|TRBJ2-3
TGTGCCAGCAGCCCATTGCAAGGAGGAGATACGCAGTATTTT
CASSPLQGGDTQYF
>.|.|TRBV6-2/TRBV6-3|TRBJ2-5
TGTGCCAGCAGTCACATCGGGCTAGCGACTACCCGAGAGACCCAGTACTTC
CASSHIGLATTRETQYF
>.|.|TRBV3-1/TRBV3-2|TRBJ1-2
TGTGCCAGCAGCCAAGGGCCCGGGGGTTTCTGGAATGGCTACACCTTC
CASSQGPGGFWNGYTF
>.|TRBD1|TRBV5-8|TRBJ2-1
TGTGCCAGCAGCGTCCTCCGGGACAGGGTGGAGGGTGAGCAGTTCTTC
CASSVLRDRVEGEQFF
>.|.|TRBV29-1|TRBJ2-3
TGCAGCGTTGAAGATAATCCTGGCGGCACAGATACGCAGTATTTT
CSVEDNPGGTDTQYF
>.|.|TRBV5-8|TRBJ2-2
TGTGCCAGCAGCTTCCAGTACACCGGGGAGCTGTTTTTT
CASSFQYTGELFF
>.|TRBD2|TRBV18|TRBJ2-7
TGTGCCAGCTCACCCGGGGGGGGCCTCTACTACGAGCAGTACTTC
CASSPGGGLYYEQYF
>.|.|TRBV12-5|TRBJ1-5
TGTGCTAGTGGTTCGAACCATCAGCCCCAGCATTTT
CASGSNHQPQHF
>few|.|TRBV2|TRBJ1-2
TGTGCCAGCAGCGAGACAGATTTTCCCGATGGCTACACCTTC
CASSETDFPDGYTF
>.|TRBD2|TRBV5-1|TRBJ2-5
TGCGCCAGCAGCATAGCGGGGGGGCCGGGAGAGACCCAGTACTTC
CASSIAGGPGETQYF
>.|TRBD1|TRBV5-5|TRBJ1-5
TGTGCCAGCAGCTTCCAGGGGGCGGGCAATCAGCCCCAGCATTTT
CASSFQGAGNQPQHF
>.|.|TRBV5-4|TRBJ1-4
TGTGCCAGCAGCCCTGTACCGGAGGCTAATGAAAAACTGTTTTTT
CASSPVPEANEKLFF
>few|.|TRBV18|TRBJ1-1
TGTGCCAGCTCAACGCTACAAGGTAGGGACACTGAAGCTTTCTTT
CASSTLQGRDTEAFF
>.|.|TRBV5-1|TRBJ1-1
TGCGCCAGCAGCCCGGACTGGGCCACTGAAGCTTTCTTT
CASSPDWATEAFF
>.|.|TRBV5-6|TRBJ1-2
TGTGCCAGCAGCACCGGGGGAAGGAACTATGGCTACACCTTC
CASSTGGRNYGYTF
>.|.|TRBV19|TRBJ2-5
TGTGCCAGTAGCCAGGAGGTCTCGGCGACCCAGTACTTC
CASSQEVSATQYF
>few|.|TRBV3-1/TRBV3-2|TRBJ2-3
TGTGCCAGCAGCCAAGGGCGGTTTAGCACAGATACGCAGTATTTT
CASSQGRFSTDTQYF
>.|TRBD1|TRBV5-4|TRBJ1-3
TGTGCCAGCAGCCTCTTTACAGGGGGCTTTGGTGGAAACACCATATATTTT
CASSLFTGGFGGNTIYF